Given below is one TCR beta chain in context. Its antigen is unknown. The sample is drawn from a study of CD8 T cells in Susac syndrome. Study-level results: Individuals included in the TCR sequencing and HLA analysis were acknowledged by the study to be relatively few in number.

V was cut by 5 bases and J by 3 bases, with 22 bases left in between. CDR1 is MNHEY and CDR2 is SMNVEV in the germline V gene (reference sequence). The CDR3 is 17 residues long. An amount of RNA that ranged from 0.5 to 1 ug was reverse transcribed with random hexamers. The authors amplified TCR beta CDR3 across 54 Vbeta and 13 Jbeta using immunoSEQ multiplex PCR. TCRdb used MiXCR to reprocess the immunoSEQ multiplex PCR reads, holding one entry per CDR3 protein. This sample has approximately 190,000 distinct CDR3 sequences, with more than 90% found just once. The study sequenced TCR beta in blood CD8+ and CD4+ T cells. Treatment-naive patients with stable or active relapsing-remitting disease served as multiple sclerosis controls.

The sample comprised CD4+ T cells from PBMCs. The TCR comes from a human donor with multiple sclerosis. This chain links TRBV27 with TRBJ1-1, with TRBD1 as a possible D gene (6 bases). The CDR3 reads CASSPLGIGQTYTEAFF. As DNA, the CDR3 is TGTGCCAGCAGTCCCCTAGGGATCGGACAGACTTACACTGAAGCTTTCTTT.